In this sample, the clone carrying this T cell receptor (beta chain) turned up a few times. As yet, its antigen is unknown. This sample is part of a study of blood T cells in healthy people across ages. Findings of the study overall: CMV infection status of these donors was not known. Reliance upon unsorted PBMCs precluded definitive naive versus antigen-experienced comparison.

V lost 6 bases, J lost 5 bases, and 8 bases lay in between. CDR1 is MDHEN and CDR2 is SYDVKM in the germline V gene. The CDR3 is 12 amino acids. Through a sample-barcoded 5' primer and a J-beta primer mix, a second PCR was run for roughly 6 to 12 cycles. Via MiXCR, TCRdb re-called the 5' RACE reads, giving one row per CDR3 protein. Seen here are over 1,200,000 distinct CDR3 sequences, approximately 59% observed once, and the top ten hold 5% to 7%. Total RNA was isolated from each sample in quantities of at least 6 micrograms. The source of this sequence is a man aged 18 to 29 in good health. The material sequenced was blood. This chain connects TRBV28 to TRBJ1-5; D not certain. This CDR3 reads CASSLVDQPQHF. CDR3 nucleotide sequence: TGTGCCAGCAGCTTAGTCGATCAGCCCCAGCATTTT.